The source of this TCR beta chain is a study of blood T cell repertoires in COVID-19. Study in general: There were acute and convalescent COVID-19 samples, and they came from the United States, Italy and Spain. Nucleic acid was either cDNA or gDNA, and it came from T cells, B-cell-depleted T cells, or PBMCs.

This clone has only one observation. The authors' processing: Reference gene primer amplification gave estimated nucleated cell counts. The protocol was immunoSEQ multiplex PCR, while the TCRdb copy is restricted to in-frame clones and leaves out a portion. D and trimming come from the DNA, and the V and J calls and clone size come from that table. The table includes around 150,000 clones, 76% detected once. CDR1 is KGHSH, CDR2 LQKENI, per germline. Trimming at V came to 2 bases and at J to 8 bases, leaving 5 bases not matched to a gene. This CDR3 contains 14 residues. Specimen: peripheral blood. The TCR sequence derives from a woman at least 80 years old with acute or convalescent COVID-19. The chain has TRBV18 and TRBJ1-4; 7 positions agree with TRBD1. The CDR3 DNA sequence: TGTGCCAGCTCACCAGGAACAGGGGTAGAAAAACTGTTTTTT. This gives the protein CASSPGTGVEKLFF.